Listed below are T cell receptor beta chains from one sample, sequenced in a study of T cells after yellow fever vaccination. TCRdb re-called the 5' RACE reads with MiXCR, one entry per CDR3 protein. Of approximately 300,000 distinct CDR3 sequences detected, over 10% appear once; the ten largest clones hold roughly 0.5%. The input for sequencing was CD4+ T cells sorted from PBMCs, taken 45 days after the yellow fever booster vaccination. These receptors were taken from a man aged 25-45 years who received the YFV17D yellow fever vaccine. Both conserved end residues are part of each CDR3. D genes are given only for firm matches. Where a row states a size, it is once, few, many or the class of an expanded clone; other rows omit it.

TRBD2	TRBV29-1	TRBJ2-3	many	CSVEDASGSDTQYF	TGCAGCGTTGAAGACGCTAGCGGGTCAGATACGCAGTATTTT
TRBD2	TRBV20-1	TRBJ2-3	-	CSARDPSGRATTQYF	TGCAGTGCTAGAGATCCGAGCGGGAGGGCGACTACGCAGTATTTT
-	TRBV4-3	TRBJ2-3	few	CASSLRSSTDTQYF	TGCGCCAGCAGCCTTCGTAGTAGCACAGATACGCAGTATTTT
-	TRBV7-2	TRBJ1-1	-	CASSSWTAHTEAFF	TGTGCCAGCAGCTCCTGGACAGCTCACACTGAAGCTTTCTTT
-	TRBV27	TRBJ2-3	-	CASSFRVPDTQYF	TGTGCCAGCAGTTTCCGGGTCCCAGATACGCAGTATTTT
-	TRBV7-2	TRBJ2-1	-	CASSLSGTSSSYNEQFF	TGTGCCAGCAGCCTCAGCGGGACATCGAGCTCCTACAATGAGCAGTTCTTC
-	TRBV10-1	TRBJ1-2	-	CASSESQLYGYTF	TGCGCCAGCAGTGAAAGTCAGCTATATGGCTACACCTTC
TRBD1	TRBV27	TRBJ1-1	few	CASSTGQGARTEAFF	TGTGCCAGCAGTACCGGACAGGGGGCGCGTACTGAAGCTTTCTTT
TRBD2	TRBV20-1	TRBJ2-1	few	CSARDGGDLYNEQFF	TGCAGTGCTAGAGATGGGGGGGACTTATACAATGAGCAGTTCTTC
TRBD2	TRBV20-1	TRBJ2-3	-	CSASPLAGGTYGPQYF	TGCAGTGCTTCACCCCTAGCGGGAGGTACCTACGGACCGCAGTATTTT
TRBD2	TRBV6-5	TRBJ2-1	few	CASSYASGRSEQFF	TGTGCCAGCAGTTACGCTAGCGGGAGGAGTGAGCAGTTCTTC
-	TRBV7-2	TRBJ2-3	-	CASSLALMTVRPDTQYF	TGTGCCAGCAGCTTAGCGCTAATGACGGTTCGGCCCGATACGCAGTATTTT
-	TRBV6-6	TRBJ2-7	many	CASSPAIYEQYF	TGTGCCAGCAGTCCCGCGATCTACGAGCAGTACTTC
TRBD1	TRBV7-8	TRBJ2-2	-	CASSLGTGFGELFF	TGTGCCAGCAGCTTAGGGACAGGGTTTGGGGAGCTGTTTTTT